A single sample gave rise to the 31 T cell receptor beta chains below, sequenced in a study of tissue T cells after allogeneic stem cell transplantation. TCRdb's copy holds only in-frame clones and misses some; the assay was immunoSEQ multiplex PCR. Of about 5,500 clones listed, approximately 50% are singletons. Stated time point: mouse harvest day 7 after allogeneic transplant. The graft held 10^6 splenic CD5+ T cells and 10^7 T-cell-depleted bone marrow cells. The sample taken for sequencing was gut tissue. These receptors came from a female BALB/c mouse given C57BL/6 T cells with graft-versus-host disease after an allogeneic hematopoietic cell transplant.

Points on this clone: The gene names here belong to mouse. The CDR3 end falls 1 residue outside the read, so it is completed with the germline J gene. V usage is TRBV19 and J usage is TRBJ2-5, with a tentative D call TRBD2 (5 bases). Per the germline V gene, CDR1 is FNHDT and CDR2 is SITEND (reference sequence). Trimming took off 5 bases at V and 0 bases at J, with 7 bases between the two ends. The CDR3 has 13 amino acids. The CDR3 here is CASRLVNQDTQYF. The sequenced CDR3 bases are TGTGCCAGCAGACTGGTTAACCAAGACACCCAGTAC.

Only one count was recorded for this clone. Gene names and germline refer to mouse. The missing CDR3 end, 1 residue past where the read stops, is filled in from the germline J gene. This sequence joins TRBV16 and TRBJ2-7; possibly TRBD1 for D (6 bases). Germline-derived CDR1 and CDR2 are SGHSA and FRNQAP. The CDR3 sequence is 15 residues long. Deletions cut 1 base from V and 1 base from J, with 11 bases between. The sequenced CDR3 bases are TGTGCAAGCAGCTTAGCCCGGGGACAATCCTATGAACAGTAC. It codes for CASSLARGQSYEQY. The CDR3, in full, reads CASSLARGQSYEQYF.

Details on this clone: Mouse gene names and germline throughout. The read ends 1 residue before the CDR3 terminus; that terminus is restored from the germline J gene. The chain is built from TRBV24 and TRBJ1-1; maybe TRBD1 (6 bases). The CDR3 totals 15 residues. Trimming left V 2 bases short and J 0 bases short, with 10 bases between. CDR1 and CDR2 from the germline V gene are KGHTA and FRNEEI. CDR3 DNA (partial): TGTGCCAGCAGTCTGGGACAGAGGCCAAACACAGAAGTCTTC. Residues: CASSLGQRPNTEVF. The full CDR3 protein reads CASSLGQRPNTEVFF.

This clone was counted only a few times. The genes and germline here are from mouse. The DNA ends 1 residue before the CDR3 does, and the rest of the CDR3 is filled in from the germline J gene. The chain combines TRBV5 with TRBJ2-7; TRBD2 matches 13 bases. The CDR3 has 15 amino acids. The germline CDR1 and CDR2 sequences are LGHNA and YNLKQL (reference sequence). J gave up 5 bases and V 6 bases, and 7 bases lay outside the gene matches. CDR3 amino acids: CASRRTGGARDEQYF. The DNA read from the CDR3 is TGTGCCAGCAGACGGACTGGGGGGGCGCGGGATGAACAGTAC.

Comment on this clone: The gene symbols are mouse symbols. The CDR3 is cut off 1 residue early in the read; its end comes from the germline J gene. The V gene is TRBV26, the J gene TRBJ2-1, with D unclear. CDR1 is KGHPV and CDR2 is FQNQEV in the germline V gene (reference sequence). Trimming removed 0 bases from V and 2 bases from J, with 5 bases in between. There are 14 residues in the CDR3. The CDR3 here is CASSLSGYYAEQFF. The CDR3 bases that were read are TGTGCCAGCAGTCTGTCAGGGTACTATGCTGAGCAGTTC.

This clone was found a few times. The gene names here belong to mouse. The CDR3 bases that were read are TGTGCTAGCGGGACTGGTCCTAGTGCAGAAACGCTGTAT. Protein: CASGTGPSAETLY. The CDR3 reads in full as CASGTGPSAETLYF. The chain carries TRBV29 and TRBJ2-3, with 8 bases fitting TRBD2. The read ends 1 residue before the CDR3 terminus; that terminus is restored from the germline J gene. Germline loops: CDR1 MSHET, CDR2 SYDVDS. With V trimmed by 8 bases and J by 0 bases, 4 bases remained unmatched. There are 14 residues in the CDR3.

As regards this clone: The germline and genes are mouse ones. The CDR3 extends 1 residue past the end of the read, so its final part is completed from the germline J gene. The chain couples TRBV19 to TRBJ2-1; TRBD1 is a possible D gene (5 bases). Looked up from germline, CDR1 is FNHDT and CDR2 is SITEND (reference sequence). The CDR3 covers 13 residues. Trimming pared 5 bases from V and 0 bases from J, leaving 6 bases between. CDR3 bases read: TGTGCCAGCAGGACAGATAACTATGCTGAGCAGTTC. Amino acids: CASRTDNYAEQF. The entire CDR3 protein reads CASRTDNYAEQFF. Drawing the rest from reference TRBV19 and TRBJ2-1, the complete variable domain is GGIITQTPKFLIGQEGQKLTLKCQQNFNHDTMYWYRQDSGKGLRLIYYSITENDLQKGDLSEGYDASREKKSSFSLTVTSAQKNEMAVFLCASRTDNYAEQFFGPGTRLTVL.

Turning to this clone: Gene names are the mouse ones. The observed sequence ends 1 residue before the CDR3 terminus, with the missing tail filled in from the germline J gene. V and J are TRBV26 and TRBJ1-1, with TRBD1 matching 8 bases. After removal of 4 bases from V and 4 bases from J, the junction contained 2 bases not matched to a gene. Per germline, CDR1 KGHPV and CDR2 FQNQEV (reference sequence). The CDR3 loop spans 13 amino acids. The CDR3: CASSHRGGTEVFF. Partial CDR3 DNA: TGTGCCAGCAGTCACAGGGGGGGCACAGAAGTCTTC.

Comment on this clone: Mouse gene names apply. The observed sequence ends 1 residue before the CDR3 terminus, with the missing tail filled in from the germline J gene. The chain recombines TRBV26 with TRBJ2-1, with 8 bases lining up with TRBD1. The J segment lost 7 bases and the V segment lost 0 bases, leaving 5 bases of the junction unmatched. The CDR3 has 15 amino acids. CDR1 and CDR2 from the germline V gene are KGHPV and FQNQEV (reference sequence). The DNA read from the CDR3 is TGTGCCAGCAGTCTGTCTCAGGGGGCGGGGGCTGAGCAGTTC. As protein: CASSLSQGAGAEQF. Given in full, the CDR3 is CASSLSQGAGAEQFF. The whole variable domain, filled in from reference TRBV26 and TRBJ2-1, reads NSKVIQTPRYLVKGQGQKAKMRCIPEKGHPVVFWYQQNKNNEFKFLINFQNQEVLQQIDMTEKRFSAECPSNSPCSLEIQSSEAGDSALYLCASSLSQGAGAEQFFGPGTRLTVL.

Concerning this clone: Mouse germline and gene names are used. The read ends 1 residue early relative to the CDR3; the germline J gene fills the gap. This sequence joins TRBV12-1 and TRBJ1-1; unclear D gene. V dropped 0 bases and J dropped 1 base, with 5 bases sitting between them. The CDR3 runs 13 residues. CDR1 is SGHSN and CDR2 is HYEKVE in the germline V gene. The CDR3 sequence: CASSLWGNTEVFF. The sequenced part of the CDR3 DNA is TGTGCCAGCTCTCTCTGGGGAAACACAGAAGTCTTC.

About this clone itself: The gene names given are mouse names. The read comes to an end 1 residue before the CDR3 does, leaving the germline J gene to fill in the end. The chain uses TRBV26 and TRBJ1-4; TRBD1 might be the D (5 bases). CDR3 length equals 14 residues. V was shortened by 5 bases and J by 0 bases, with 7 bases between the two germline ends. The germline gives CDR1 KGHPV, CDR2 FQNQEV (reference sequence). Partial CDR3 DNA: TGTGCCAGCAGTGACAGAATTTCCAACGAAAGATTATTT. It encodes CASSDRISNERLF. The CDR3, in full, reads CASSDRISNERLFF.

There are a few counts of this clone. Any gene name here is a mouse gene name. Coverage ceases 1 residue before the CDR3 finishes, and the germline J gene fills in the end. The V call is TRBV13-1, the J call TRBJ2-7; 8 nucleotides align to TRBD2. In germline, CDR1 is NSHNY, CDR2 SYGAGN. This CDR3 spans 14 amino acids. The junction had 1 base not matched to a gene; V was cut back by 0 bases and J by 2 bases. The CDR3 DNA, read in part, is TGTGCCAGCAGTGATGGGGGGGGGCCCTATGAACAGTAC. It codes for CASSDGGGPYEQY. The full CDR3 is CASSDGGGPYEQYF.

A word on this clone: Gene names and germline refer to mouse. Read data end 1 residue before the CDR3 end; the end is taken from the germline J gene. V usage is TRBV15 and J usage is TRBJ1-6; TRBD1 might be the D (5 bases). TRBJ1-6 is sorted into the ORF group, with uncertain function. Trimming removed 3 bases from V and 7 bases from J, with 7 bases in between. From germline, CDR1 is SGHND and CDR2 FRSKSL. The CDR3 consists of 13 residues. The CDR3 loop is CASSLGGNSPLYF. The CDR3 DNA, read in part, is TGTGCCAGCAGTTTGGGGGGGAATTCGCCCCTCTAC.

By its share, this clone is medium-sized. The listed genes are named as in mouse. Coverage ceases 1 residue before the CDR3 finishes, and the germline J gene fills in the end. The gene calls are TRBV1 and TRBJ2-7; unclear D gene. Germline V gene sequence: CDR1 NSQYPW, CDR2 LRSPGD (reference sequence). Trimming pared 1 base from V and 0 bases from J, leaving 7 bases between. This CDR3 is built from 14 residues. Incomplete CDR3 DNA: TGCACCTGCAGTGCAGGGGCGGTCTCCTATGAACAGTAC. Protein: CTCSAGAVSYEQY. In full, the CDR3 is CTCSAGAVSYEQYF.

With respect to this clone: The gene symbols are mouse symbols. The CDR3 extends 1 residue past the end of the read, so its final part is completed from the germline J gene. The chain uses TRBV3 and TRBJ1-1; TRBD1 agrees at 7 bases. V was pared by 4 bases and J by 4 bases, with 0 bases of the junction left unmatched. The CDR3 totals 12 residues. Germline V gene sequence: CDR1 SNHLY, CDR2 FYNGKV (reference sequence). CDR3 amino acids: CASSYRGTEVFF. CDR3 bases read: TGTGCCAGCAGCTACAGGGGCACAGAAGTCTTC.

On this clone: Each gene name is a mouse one. The observed sequence ends 1 residue before the CDR3 terminus, with the missing tail filled in from the germline J gene. V is TRBV16 and J is TRBJ2-1; either TRBD1 or TRBD2 may supply D (5 bases each). V was shortened by 0 bases and J by 0 bases, with 6 bases between the two germline ends. Germline values: CDR1 SGHSA, CDR2 FRNQAP. CDR3 length: 15 residues. CDR3 DNA, as far as it was read: TGTGCAAGCAGCTTAGATGGGGCTAACTATGCTGAGCAGTTC. Protein product: CASSLDGANYAEQF. The entire CDR3 protein reads CASSLDGANYAEQFF.

Concerning this clone itself: The genes and germline here are from mouse. From the germline J gene comes the end of the CDR3, since the read stops 1 residue before it. The V gene is TRBV13-3, the J gene TRBJ2-3, with 9 bases that match TRBD1. The CDR3 is 12 residues long. Germline V gene sequence: CDR1 NNHDY, CDR2 SYVADS. V gave up 7 bases and J gave up 5 bases; unmatched junction bases: 2. CDR3 DNA (partial): TGTGCCAGCTCGGGACAGGGAGAAACGCTGTAT. Encoded protein: CASSGQGETLY. From start to end, the CDR3 is CASSGQGETLYF.

This clone was found a few times. Gene names follow the mouse nomenclature. The read stops 1 residue short of the end of the CDR3; the missing end is completed from the germline J gene. V gene TRBV31 combines with J gene TRBJ2-7; TRBD1 might be the D (6 bases). This CDR3 is 13 amino acids long. Germline V lookup: CDR1 GKSSPN, CDR2 SITVG. Between the trimmed V and J ends, which lost 0 bases and 1 base, there was a span of 7 bases. The sequenced part of the CDR3 DNA is TGTGCCTGGAGTCTTGGGACATCCTATGAACAGTAC. Translated: CAWSLGTSYEQY. The entire CDR3 is CAWSLGTSYEQYF.

This clone was seen only a few times. Gene names are mouse gene names. The DNA read from the CDR3 is TGTGCAAGCAGCTTAGGCGGGAATTCGCCCCTCTAC. This codes for CASSLGGNSPLY. The full CDR3 protein reads CASSLGGNSPLYF. The genes are TRBV16 and TRBJ1-6; D is undetermined. The CDR3 end lies 1 residue beyond the end of the read and is filled in from the germline J gene. TRBJ1-6 is an ORF for which the function is uncertain. Trimming took off 1 base at V and 7 bases at J, with 5 bases between the two ends. The length of the CDR3 is 13 residues. Germline CDR1 reads SGHSA; CDR2 reads FRNQAP.

For this clone: Gene names and germline refer to mouse. CDR3: CASRRTGRDTEVFF. The CDR3 bases that were read are TGTGCCAGCAGGCGGACAGGGAGGGACACAGAAGTCTTC. The rearrangement links TRBV14 to TRBJ1-1, with 8 bases identical to TRBD1. The read comes to an end 1 residue before the CDR3 does, leaving the germline J gene to fill in the end. V lost 5 bases and J lost 3; bases outside the gene matches: 6. The CDR3 has 14 amino acids. CDR1 SGHDT and CDR2 FRDEAV come from the germline V gene.

A remark on this clone: Germline and genes: mouse. The read is 1 residue too short to cover the CDR3 end, so that end is filled in from the germline J gene. This rearrangement joins TRBV31 to TRBJ2-4, with 9 nucleotides matching TRBD1. Unmatched junction bases numbered 6, after V lost 5 bases and J lost 0 bases. CDR1 is GKSSPN and CDR2 is SITVG in the germline V gene. This CDR3 has 15 amino acids. Incomplete CDR3 DNA: TGTGCCTGGGCCGGGACAGGGTCTAGTCAAAACACCTTGTAC. As protein: CAWAGTGSSQNTLY. Given in full, the CDR3 is CAWAGTGSSQNTLYF.

This clone was counted between two and nine times. Germline and genes: mouse. The observed sequence ends 1 residue before the CDR3 terminus, with the missing tail filled in from the germline J gene. The V and J genes are TRBV13-1 and TRBJ2-1; TRBD2 matches at 10 bases. Germline V gene data show CDR1 as NSHNY and CDR2 as SYGAGN. Trimming removed 0 bases from V and 1 base from J; junction bases left unmatched: 1. The CDR3 has 16 amino acids. Incomplete CDR3 DNA: TGTGCCAGCAGTGATGAGGACTGGGGGAACTATGCTGAGCAGTTC. This translates into CASSDEDWGNYAEQF. The whole CDR3 is CASSDEDWGNYAEQFF.

This clone was seen only once. Genes and germline are mouse. The read ends 1 residue before the CDR3 terminus; that terminus is restored from the germline J gene. The chain recombines TRBV3 with TRBJ2-5, with D tentatively TRBD1 (6 bases). V dropped 5 bases and J dropped 3 bases, with 9 bases sitting between them. The CDR3 spans 13 residues. Germline CDR1 and CDR2: SNHLY and FYNGKV (reference sequence). The DNA read from the CDR3 is TGTGCCAGCAGCCGGACAGCACAAGACACCCAGTAC. This encodes CASSRTAQDTQY. The whole CDR3 is CASSRTAQDTQYF.

As concerns this clone: The germline and genes are mouse ones. The read terminates 1 residue ahead of where the CDR3 ends, so the germline J gene completes it. J is TRBJ2-3 and V is TRBV26; no clear D gene. Germline V lookup: CDR1 KGHPV, CDR2 FQNQEV (reference sequence). There are 13 residues in the CDR3. Trimming pared 3 bases from V and 1 base from J, leaving 5 bases between. CDR3 residues: CASSLQGAETLYF. The sequenced part of the CDR3 DNA is TGTGCCAGCAGTCTCCAGGGTGCAGAAACGCTGTAT.

With respect to this clone: Gene names are the mouse ones. The CDR3 end lies 1 residue beyond the end of the read and is filled in from the germline J gene. The chain carries TRBV3 and TRBJ2-7, with D unresolved. Between the trimmed V and J ends, which lost 1 base and 0 bases, there was a span of 7 bases. CDR1 is SNHLY and CDR2 is FYNGKV in the germline V gene (reference sequence). CDR3 length equals 14 residues. CDR3 residues: CASSLVQSSYEQYF. CDR3 DNA (partial): TGTGCCAGCAGCTTAGTGCAGAGCTCCTATGAACAGTAC. Together with reference TRBV3 and TRBJ2-7, the CDR3 gives the full variable domain: GPKVLQIPSHQIIDMGQMVTLNCDPVSNHLYFYWYKQILGQQMEFLVNFYNGKVMEKSKLFKDQFSVERPDGSYFTLKIQPTALEDSAVYFCASSLVQSSYEQYFGPGTRLTVL.

Only one count was recorded for this clone. These gene names are mouse names. The read terminates 1 residue before the CDR3 end, so the remaining end is supplied by the germline J gene. The same CDR3 can be traced to other DNA sequences in this sample. This chain joins TRBV16 and TRBJ1-1; no definite D call. Germline V lookup: CDR1 SGHSA, CDR2 FRNQAP. This CDR3 has 13 residues. V was shortened by 1 base and J by 1 base, with 4 bases between the two germline ends. CDR3 protein: CASSLGRNTEVFF. CDR3 bases read: TGTGCAAGCAGCTTAGGCAGGAACACAGAAGTCTTC.

A word on this clone: The genes are named according to mouse. The missing CDR3 end, 1 residue past where the read stops, is filled in from the germline J gene. The chain carries TRBV12-1 and TRBJ2-7; D is undetermined. This CDR3 comprises 12 residues. Trimming took off 6 bases at V and 1 base at J, with 9 bases between the two ends. Germline V gives CDR1 SGHSN, CDR2 HYEKVE. The covered CDR3 bases are TGTGCCAGCAGCGACAAGTCCTATGAACAGTAC. This gives the protein CASSDKSYEQY. The full CDR3 is CASSDKSYEQYF.

Turning to this clone: Gene names and germline match the mouse. The read gets to within 1 residue of the CDR3 end, and the germline J gene fills in the rest. The chain employs TRBV15 and TRBJ2-3; TRBD1 aligns across 9 bases. The CDR3 consists of 14 residues. The germline V gene encodes CDR1 SGHND and CDR2 FRSKSL. Unmatched junction bases numbered 2, after V lost 3 bases and J lost 4 bases. The CDR3: CASSLGTGTETLYF. Partial CDR3 DNA: TGTGCCAGCAGTTTGGGGACAGGGACAGAAACGCTGTAT.

Regarding this clone: The genes and germline here are from mouse. With the read ending 1 residue before the CDR3 end, the germline J gene is used to fill in that end. The chain links TRBV3 to TRBJ2-7, with D uncertain. Germline V gene data show CDR1 as SNHLY and CDR2 as FYNGKV (reference sequence). Deletions cut 0 bases from V and 7 bases from J, with 4 bases between. The CDR3 has 11 residues. CDR3 DNA (partial): TGTGCCAGCAGCTTAGCGGGGGAACAGTAC. Residues: CASSLAGEQY. The complete CDR3 protein is CASSLAGEQYF.

About this clone itself: The genes are named according to mouse. The read finishes 1 residue shy of the CDR3 end, and the germline J gene is used to complete it. The chain has TRBV13-1 and TRBJ2-4; D is unclear. The CDR3 is made up of 11 amino acids. Between the trimmed V and J ends, which lost 6 bases and 0 bases, there was a span of 2 bases. CDR1 and CDR2 from the germline V gene are NSHNY and SYGAGN. This CDR3 reads CASNSQNTLYF. Partial CDR3 DNA: TGTGCCAGCAACAGTCAAAACACCTTGTAC.

This clone has more than one count but fewer than ten. The gene names here belong to mouse. The read halts 1 residue ahead of the CDR3 end, with the missing end drawn from the germline J gene. The chain is built from TRBV26 and TRBJ2-7; 7 nucleotides line up with TRBD1. Germline V CDR1 and CDR2: KGHPV, FQNQEV (reference sequence). The ends lost 3 bases at V and 3 bases at J; junction bases unmatched: 2. The length of the CDR3 is 13 residues. The sequenced part of the CDR3 DNA is TGTGCCAGCAGTCTTCAGGGGGACTATGAACAGTAC. Its protein product is CASSLQGDYEQY. The entire CDR3 reads CASSLQGDYEQYF.